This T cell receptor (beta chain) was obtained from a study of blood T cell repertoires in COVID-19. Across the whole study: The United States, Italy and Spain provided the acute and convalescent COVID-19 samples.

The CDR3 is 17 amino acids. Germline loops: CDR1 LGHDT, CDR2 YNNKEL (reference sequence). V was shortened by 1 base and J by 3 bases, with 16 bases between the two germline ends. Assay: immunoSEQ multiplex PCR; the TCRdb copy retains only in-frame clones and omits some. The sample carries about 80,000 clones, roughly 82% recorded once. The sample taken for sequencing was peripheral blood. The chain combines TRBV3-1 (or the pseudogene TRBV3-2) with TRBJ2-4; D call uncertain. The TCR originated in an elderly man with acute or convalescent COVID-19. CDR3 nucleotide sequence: TGTGCCAGCAGCCAAGGAAAGAGGCTTTTTGGCAAAAACATTCAGTACTTC. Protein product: CASSQGKRLFGKNIQYF.